This TCR beta chain was recorded in a study of lymphopenia after photon versus proton radiotherapy. General study findings and limits: After the lymphocyte nadir, photon-treated repertoires showed oligoclonal expansion, especially of CD8+ Temra cells. Larger post-nadir TCR diversity loss correlated inversely with survival in deceased patients. Survival link was tested only in deceased patients; proton benefit remains a possibility. Under photons, naive T cells and diversity fell while effector/memory populations rose.

The V gene's germline CDR1 is SQVTM and CDR2 ANQGSEA. The V end was cut by 5 bases, the J end by 2 bases, with 13 bases between. The CDR3 totals 14 residues. This clone was recorded a few times. The antigen remains unidentified. Here immunoSEQ multiplex PCR was the method, and the copy in TCRdb shows in-frame clones only, minus some. The sample contains 30,000 or so clones, about 83% of which appear only once. Sequences were derived from peripheral blood, sampled from a patient treated with proton-based radiotherapy. The TCR originated in a woman aged 55-70 years with cholangiocarcinoma. Some clones in this sample may be carry-over from other donors' samples. The rearrangement joins TRBV29-1 to TRBJ1-5, with D tentatively TRBD1 (5 bases). CDR3 amino acids: CSVTRGVGNQPQHF. CDR3 in DNA: TGCAGCGTTACCCGGGGGGTTGGCAATCAGCCCCAGCATTTT.